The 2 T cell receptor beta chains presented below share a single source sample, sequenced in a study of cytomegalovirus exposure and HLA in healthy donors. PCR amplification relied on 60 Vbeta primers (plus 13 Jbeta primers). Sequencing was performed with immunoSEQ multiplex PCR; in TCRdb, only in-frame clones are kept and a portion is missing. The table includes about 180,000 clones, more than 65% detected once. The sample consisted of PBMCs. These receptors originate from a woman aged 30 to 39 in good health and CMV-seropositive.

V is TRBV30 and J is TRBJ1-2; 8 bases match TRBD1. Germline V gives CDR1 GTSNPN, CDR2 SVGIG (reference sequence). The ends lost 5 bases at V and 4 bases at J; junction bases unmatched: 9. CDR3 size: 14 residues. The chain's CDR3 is CAWAKDRETYGYTF. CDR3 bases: TGTGCCTGGGCGAAGGACAGGGAGACCTATGGCTACACCTTC.

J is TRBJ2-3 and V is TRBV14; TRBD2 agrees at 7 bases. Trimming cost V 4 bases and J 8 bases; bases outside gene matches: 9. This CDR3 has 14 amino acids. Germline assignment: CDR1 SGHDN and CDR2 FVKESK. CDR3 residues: CASSRGGAQGTQYF. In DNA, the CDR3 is TGTGCCAGCAGCCGGGGAGGGGCCCAGGGTACGCAGTATTTT.